The subject of this entry is one TCR beta chain. The source of the sample is a study of blood T cell repertoires in COVID-19. Study as a whole: Samples representing acute and convalescent COVID-19 were sourced from the United States, Italy and Spain. Nucleic acid was either cDNA or gDNA, and it came from T cells, B-cell-depleted T cells, or PBMCs.

Germline V gene data show CDR1 as MNHNS and CDR2 as SASEGT. Trimming pared 2 bases from V and 1 base from J, leaving 10 bases between. CDR3 length equals 15 residues. Participants were aged about 18 to 90 years, lived in over 20 US areas, and enrolled virtually. The table came from immunoSEQ multiplex PCR; TCRdb's copy has only in-frame clones and leaves some out. This table holds around 320,000 clones, about 90% found once. The sequencing sample was made of PBMCs or T cells enriched from blood (not recorded which). The TCR was taken from a woman younger than 35 with acute COVID-19. The gene calls are TRBV6-1 and TRBJ2-3; tentative D call: TRBD2 (6 bases). In nucleotides, the CDR3 is TGTGCCAGCAGTGAAATCGGCGGGGGCACAGATACGCAGTATTTT. Its protein is CASSEIGGGTDTQYF.